One and the same sample provided the 32 T cell receptor beta chains below, sequenced in a study of molecular identifiers for immune sequencing clone quantification. Via MiXCR, TCRdb re-called the PCR reads, giving one row per CDR3 protein. The sample has 350,000 or so distinct CDR3 sequences, 20% to 25% seen once. The sequenced sample was naive CD8+ T cells from blood, with Jurkat cell RNA spiked in. As for subset: FACS-sorted CD8+CD4-CCR7+CD45RA+ naive T cells. The receptors were gathered from a human donor in good health. Some libraries in this study had Jurkat cell RNA spiked in.

With regard to this clonotype: Being one base from a much bigger clone, this may be a read error. No conserved phenylalanine or tryptophan ends this CDR3, so it is likely a read error. The chain joins TRBV7-9 to TRBJ1-2; no clear D. In germline, CDR1 is SEHNR, CDR2 FQNEAQ (reference sequence). The CDR3 loop spans 14 amino acids. V was shortened by 5 bases and J by 0 bases, with 10 bases between the two germline ends. CDR3 in DNA: TGTGCCAGCAGCGATGTTGCAACTAACTATGGCTACACCCTC. Amino acids: CASSDVATNYGYTL.

This clonotype was seen ten or more times. The CDR3 DNA reads TGTGCCAGCAGTATTTCCGTGAGGGGCAATCAGCCCCAGCATTTT. Amino acid sequence: CASSISVRGNQPQHF. This rearrangement joins TRBV28 to TRBJ1-5; no clear D. Deletions cut 5 bases from V and 2 bases from J, with 13 bases between. This CDR3 is 15 amino acids long. CDR1 and CDR2 (germline): MDHEN, SYDVKM.

The J gene is TRBJ2-1, the V gene TRBV6-5; D gene unclear. This CDR3 region has 11 residues. Germline V gene sequence: CDR1 MNHEY, CDR2 SVGAGI. The V gene lost 5 bases and the J gene lost 8 bases, with 7 bases spanning the gap. The DNA of the CDR3 is TGTGCCAGCAGTCAAAGGCATGAGCAGTTCTTC. Amino acid sequence: CASSQRHEQFF.

The rearrangement uses TRBV4-1 and TRBJ1-5, with D possibly being TRBD1 (5 bases). CDR1 is MGHRA and CDR2 is YSYEKL in the germline V gene. V was pared by 1 base and J by 4 bases, with 14 bases between. This CDR3 contains 16 residues. The CDR3 DNA reads as TGCGCCAGCAGCCAAGTCATGCAGGGAGGGAATCAGCCCCAGCATTTT. Protein product: CASSQVMQGGNQPQHF.

As for this clonotype: Possible read error: a much larger clone is one base away. The chain recombines TRBV14 with TRBJ2-1, with D possibly matching TRBD2 (6 bases). Looked up from germline, CDR1 is SGHDN and CDR2 is FVKESK. The V end lost 2 bases, the J end lost 7 bases, and 21 bases lay between the germline ends. The CDR3 loop spans 17 amino acids. CDR3 bases: TGTGCCAGCAGCCAATACCTCGCGGTAGCGGAGAGGAATGAGCAGTTCTTC. Its translation: CASSQYLAVAERNEQFF.

Notes on this clonotype: Compared with germline, one end of the junction differs, possibly owing to a read error. V and J are TRBV11-2 and TRBJ2-7; no reliable D call. Germline V gene sequence: CDR1 SGHAT, CDR2 FQNNGV. The CDR3 is 12 residues long. CDR3 loop: CASNLVLSEQYF. The CDR3 DNA sequence: TGTGCCAGCAACTTAGTCCTATCCGAGCAGTACTTC.

This clonotype appeared many times. This CDR3 reads CASSLNENTEAFF. The CDR3 DNA follows: TGTGCCAGCAGCTTAAACGAGAACACTGAAGCTTTCTTT. The J gene is TRBJ1-1, the V gene TRBV7-6, with D hard to call. The CDR3 covers 13 residues. The germline V gene encodes CDR1 SGHVS and CDR2 FNYEAQ. With 2 bases removed from V and 1 base from J, the gap between germline ends came to 5 bases.

This clonotype was detected ten times or more. The V gene is TRBV28, the J gene TRBJ2-3; no firm D call. V gave up 7 bases and J gave up 4 bases, with 12 bases separating them. Germline-derived CDR1 and CDR2 are MDHEN and SYDVKM. The CDR3 sequence is 13 residues long. This CDR3 reads CASTLSSADTQYF. CDR3 DNA sequence: TGTGCCAGCACCCTCAGCAGCGCAGATACGCAGTATTTT.

This clonotype was counted at least ten times. The chain combines TRBV28 with TRBJ2-7; D might be TRBD1 (6 bases). Trimming shortened V by 6 bases and J by 2 bases, and 20 bases separated the two germline ends. This CDR3 comprises 16 residues. The germline CDR1 and CDR2 sequences are MDHEN and SYDVKM. The CDR3 nucleotides read TGTGCCAGCAGCAGTTTATTCCGGGACACAGCCTACGAGCAGTACTTC. This translates into CASSSLFRDTAYEQYF.

This clonotype was observed many times. The V gene is TRBV5-1, the J gene TRBJ2-7; 8 bases match TRBD1. Germline CDR1 SGHRS, CDR2 YFSETQ. This CDR3 region has 11 residues. Trimming cost V 5 bases and J 6 bases; bases outside gene matches: 1. In DNA form, the CDR3 reads TGCGCCAGCAGGACAGGGGTCGAGCAGTACTTC. Translation gives CASRTGVEQYF.

The sample holds many counts of this clonotype. In DNA, the CDR3 is TGTGCCAGCAGTGATCTGAGCCAAGAGACCCAGTACTTC. Translation gives CASSDLSQETQYF. The V gene is TRBV2, the J gene TRBJ2-5; D unclear. The germline CDR1 and CDR2 sequences are SNHLY and FYNNEI. This CDR3 is built from 13 residues. V was clipped by 3 bases and J by 1 base, with 6 bases between them.

This chain connects TRBV4-1 to TRBJ2-4, with D unresolved. This CDR3 is built from 16 residues. Per germline, CDR1 MGHRA and CDR2 YSYEKL. Trimming pared 0 bases from V and 2 bases from J, leaving 11 bases between. The CDR3 region is CASSQEPSAPKNIQYF. In DNA form, the CDR3 reads TGCGCCAGCAGCCAAGAGCCTTCAGCGCCCAAAAACATTCAGTACTTC.

This clonotype was seen at least ten times. This chain joins TRBV5-5 and TRBJ2-1; D unclear. Trimming took 0 bases from V and 8 from J, leaving 12 bases between them. This CDR3 is built from 14 residues. The germline V gene has CDR1 SGHKS and CDR2 YYEKEE (reference sequence). The DNA of the CDR3 is TGTGCCAGCAGCTTGGTTAGCTTGGGCGATGAGCAGTTCTTC. Translation: CASSLVSLGDEQFF.

This clonotype was counted many times. This sequence joins TRBV7-8 and TRBJ1-4; no definite D call. Trimming shortened V by 2 bases and J by 3 bases, and 13 bases separated the two germline ends. Looked up from germline, CDR1 is SGHVS and CDR2 is FQNEAQ. The CDR3 runs to 16 residues. The chain's CDR3 is CASSLLNRSPNEKLFF. For the CDR3, the DNA is TGTGCCAGCAGCTTATTAAACCGGTCTCCTAATGAAAAACTGTTTTTT.

Details on this clonotype: At one boundary the junction diverges from the germline segment, which might be a read error. The rearrangement joins TRBV5-3 to TRBJ2-7; D might be TRBD2 (5 bases). TRBV5-3 is noted as an ORF with a role that remains uncertain. The CDR3 totals 15 residues. The CDR3 region is CASSLEGSLDDEQYF. CDR3 sequence (DNA): TGTGCCAGCAGCTTGGAAGGGAGCCTTGATGACGAGCAGTACTTC.

This clonotype was recorded a few times. The chain links TRBV7-9 to TRBJ2-1; D unclear. There are 12 residues in the CDR3. V dropped 4 bases and J dropped 9 bases, with 10 bases sitting between them. From germline, CDR1 is SEHNR and CDR2 FQNEAQ (reference sequence). CDR3 region: CASSSTSGEQFF. CDR3 sequence (DNA): TGTGCCAGCAGCTCGACATCCGGTGAGCAGTTCTTC.

For this clonotype: A read error may be the cause here, since a much bigger clone is one base away. This sequence joins TRBV19 and TRBJ1-6; D perhaps matches TRBD1 (5 bases). The CDR3 is 17 amino acids. Germline CDR1 and CDR2: LNHDA and SQIVND (reference sequence). Trimming pared 6 bases from V and 10 bases from J, leaving 25 bases between. CDR3 residues: CASSCGLDRGRGSPLHF. The DNA of the CDR3 is TGTGCCAGTAGCTGCGGACTTGATAGGGGAAGAGGATCACCCCTCCACTTT.

This clonotype was counted ten times or more. The chain is built from TRBV7-9 and TRBJ2-7; the D gene is possibly TRBD2 (5 bases). The CDR3 contains 14 residues. The germline V gene encodes CDR1 SEHNR and CDR2 FQNEAQ (reference sequence). V was trimmed by 8 bases and J by 1 base, leaving 15 bases between them. The CDR3 spells CASGPGTESYEQYF. The CDR3 nucleotides read TGTGCCAGCGGACCGGGAACCGAGTCCTACGAGCAGTACTTC.

The chain carries TRBV21-1 and TRBJ2-2; TRBD2 is the table's D call, not checked against the DNA. TRBV21-1 is given as a pseudogene. The CDR3 is 13 amino acids. Written as DNA, the CDR3 is TGTGCCAGCAGCACGGGAGTACCCGGGGAGCTGTTTTTT. Protein product: CASSTGVPGELFF.

This clonotype occurred many times. The genes are TRBV29-1 and TRBJ2-3; possible D gene TRBD2, 6 bases. V gave up 6 bases and J gave up 3 bases, with 19 bases separating them. The CDR3 is 15 residues long. CDR1 is SQVTM, CDR2 ANQGSEA, per germline. CDR3 bases: TGCAGCGTGGCCGGAGGGGAGGCATTTACAGATACGCAGTATTTT. Protein product: CSVAGGEAFTDTQYF.

This clonotype was seen ten or more times. The chain is built from TRBV29-1 and TRBJ2-3, with D maybe TRBD2 (6 bases). V was pared by 5 bases and J by 3 bases, with 12 bases between. From germline, CDR1 is SQVTM and CDR2 ANQGSEA. The CDR3 has 13 residues. The CDR3 sequence is CSVLEGSTDTQYF. In DNA form, the CDR3 reads TGCAGCGTTTTGGAGGGATCGACAGATACGCAGTATTTT.

This chain links TRBV2 with TRBJ2-3, with D possibly matching TRBD2 (7 bases). Germline CDR1 and CDR2: SNHLY and FYNNEI. The CDR3 covers 17 residues. V dropped 8 bases and J dropped 4 bases, with 25 bases sitting between them. CDR3 in DNA: TGTGCCAGCGGTGTCACAACTGGCGGGGGCGGGCCAGATACGCAGTATTTT. Translated, it gives CASGVTTGGGGPDTQYF.

This clonotype was seen a few times. This could be a read error, since a much larger clone is one nucleotide away. V usage is TRBV5-6 and J usage is TRBJ2-7, with 9 bases matching TRBD2. CDR1 is SGHDT and CDR2 is YYEEEE in the germline V gene. There are 16 residues in the CDR3. The CDR3 loop reads CASRLHGAGGHYGQYF. In DNA form, the CDR3 reads TGTGCCAGCAGGCTCCATGGTGCGGGAGGGCACTACGGGCAGTACTTC. The full variable domain, with the rest looked up from reference TRBV5-6 and TRBJ2-7, is DAGVTQSPTHLIKTRGQQVTLRCSPKSGHDTVSWYQQALGQGPQFIFQYYEEEERQRGNFPDRFSGHQFPNYSSELNVNALLLGDSALYLCASRLHGAGGHYGQYFGPGTRLTVT.

This clonotype was recorded a few times. This chain links TRBV27 with TRBJ1-1; D unclear. Trimming removed 3 bases from V and 7 bases from J, with 12 bases in between. The CDR3 covers 13 residues. Germline CDR1 and CDR2: MNHEY and SMNVEV (reference sequence). CDR3 sequence: CASSFQVGFEAFF. DNA of the CDR3: TGTGCCAGCAGTTTCCAAGTGGGGTTTGAAGCTTTCTTT.

The chain couples TRBV6-2 or TRBV6-3 to TRBJ2-1, with 10 bases matching TRBD2. This CDR3 is 18 amino acids long. Per germline, CDR1 MNHEY and CDR2 SVGEGT. The ends lost 0 bases at V and 8 bases at J; junction bases unmatched: 13. The CDR3 DNA follows: TGTGCCAGCAGTTACTCGACCACAGCGGGGGGGCCTTGGTATGAGCAGTTCTTC. Protein sequence: CASSYSTTAGGPWYEQFF.

This clonotype was counted between two and nine times. CDR3 residues: CASSLDSLGNNEQFF. The CDR3 nucleotides are TGTGCCAGCAGCTTGGATTCCCTTGGAAACAATGAGCAGTTCTTC. The chain is built from TRBV5-5 and TRBJ2-1; D gene ambiguous. Germline CDR1 reads SGHKS; CDR2 reads YYEKEE (reference sequence). The CDR3 extends over 15 amino acids. Trimming removed 0 bases from V and 5 bases from J, with 12 bases in between.

V and J are TRBV14 and TRBJ1-4; no clear D gene. Per the germline V gene, CDR1 is SGHDN and CDR2 is FVKESK. V was clipped by 4 bases and J by 7 bases, with 16 bases between them. CDR3 size: 15 residues. The CDR3 sequence: CASSRIATAGEKLFF. The CDR3 coding sequence is TGTGCCAGCAGCCGAATTGCCACGGCGGGTGAAAAACTGTTTTTT.

This clonotype came up many times. The chain has TRBV6-2 or TRBV6-3 and TRBJ1-1; D is unclear. The CDR3 length is 12 residues. Germline-derived CDR1 and CDR2 are MNHEY and SVGEGT. Trimming took 0 bases from V and 7 from J, leaving 6 bases between them. CDR3 loop: CASSYSVIEAFF. In DNA form, the CDR3 reads TGTGCCAGCAGTTACTCAGTGATTGAAGCTTTCTTT.

In the case of this clonotype: It may be a read error: a sequence one base away is much more abundant. This chain uses TRBV7-9 with TRBJ2-2, with 9 positions matching TRBD2. The CDR3 is 14 residues long. Per the germline V gene, CDR1 is SEHNR and CDR2 is FQNEAQ (reference sequence). The CDR3 nucleotides read TGTGTCAGCAGCCTAGCGGGGCTGCCCGGGGAGCTGTTTTTT. The encoded protein is CVSSLAGLPGELFF. The complete variable domain, with remaining parts taken from reference TRBV7-9 and TRBJ2-2, reads DTGVSQNPRHKITKRGQNVTFRCDPISEHNRLYWYRQTLGQGPEFLTYFQNEAQLEKSRLLSDRFSAERPKGSFSTLEIQRTEQGDSAMYLCVSSLAGLPGELFFGEGSRLTVL.

This clonotype was observed at least ten times. The chain recombines TRBV11-2 with TRBJ2-2; D remains ambiguous. CDR3 size: 11 residues. Trimming pared 5 bases from V and 7 bases from J, leaving 5 bases between. CDR1 SGHAT and CDR2 FQNNGV come from the germline V gene. The CDR3 loop reads CASSPYGELFF. For the CDR3, the DNA is TGTGCCAGCAGCCCCTACGGGGAGCTGTTTTTT.

This clonotype showed up many times. V and J are TRBV7-2 and TRBJ2-3, with 7 bases identical to TRBD2. Germline values: CDR1 SGHTA, CDR2 FQGNSA. J was trimmed by 4 bases and V by 2 bases; bases with no gene match: 6. The CDR3 runs 15 residues. The DNA for the CDR3 is TGTGCCAGCAGCTTAATGGCGGGAGTCTCAGATACGCAGTATTTT. Amino acids: CASSLMAGVSDTQYF.

This clonotype was seen many times. This chain uses TRBV19 with TRBJ2-2; TRBD1 matches 9 bases. Germline trimming cut 5 bases from V and 4 bases from J; bases unmatched to any gene: 2. The germline gives CDR1 LNHDA, CDR2 SQIVND (reference sequence). There are 14 residues in the CDR3. CDR3 in amino acids: CASSETGGTGELFF. For the CDR3, the DNA is TGTGCCAGTAGTGAGACAGGGGGCACCGGGGAGCTGTTTTTT.